These 10 T cell receptor beta chains were sequenced from one sample in a study of cytomegalovirus exposure and HLA in healthy donors. This PCR relied on a set of 60 Vbeta primers and 13 Jbeta primers. Clones were read by immunoSEQ multiplex PCR, and TCRdb kept only the in-frame ones, dropping some. The sample shows roughly 150,000 clones, about three quarters of them seen only once. The sequenced sample was PBMCs. The source is a man aged 30-40 years in good health and CMV-seropositive.

V is TRBV28 and J is TRBJ2-1; tentative D call: TRBD2 (5 bases). This CDR3 is 14 amino acids long. The germline V gene has CDR1 MDHEN and CDR2 SYDVKM. V dropped 10 bases and J dropped 1 base, with 14 bases sitting between them. In nucleotides, the CDR3 is TGTGCCACCAAGGATGGCGGGTCCTACAATGAGCAGTTCTTC. It codes for CATKDGGSYNEQFF.

The chain couples TRBV7-2 to TRBJ1-5; D perhaps matches TRBD1 (5 bases). This CDR3 comprises 14 residues. V was trimmed by 5 bases and J by 3 bases, leaving 11 bases between them. Germline V gene data show CDR1 as SGHTA and CDR2 as FQGNSA. The CDR3 reads CASSLDSHNQPQHF. CDR3 nucleotides: TGTGCCAGCAGCCTAGACAGCCACAATCAGCCCCAGCATTTT.

The rearrangement joins TRBV28 to TRBJ2-1, with 7 bases fitting TRBD1. There are 14 residues in the CDR3. Trimming at V came to 6 bases and at J to 3 bases, leaving 5 bases not matched to a gene. CDR1 is MDHEN, CDR2 SYDVKM, per germline. The CDR3, as DNA: TGTGCCAGCAGGGCCGGGACAGACTACAATGAGCAGTTCTTC. The encoded protein is CASRAGTDYNEQFF. The full variable domain, its missing parts supplied by reference TRBV28 and TRBJ2-1, is DVKVTQSSRYLVKRTGEKVFLECVQDMDHENMFWYRQDPGLGLRLIYFSYDVKMKEKGDIPEGYSVSREKKERFSLILESASTNQTSMYLCASRAGTDYNEQFFGPGTRLTVL.

This clone was recorded a few times. This chain connects TRBV7-6 to TRBJ1-5; D possibly corresponds to TRBD1 (6 bases). Between the trimmed V and J ends, which lost 5 bases and 3 bases, there was a span of 17 bases. Germline V gene data show CDR1 as SGHVS and CDR2 as FNYEAQ. The CDR3 is 16 amino acids. In nucleotides, the CDR3 is TGTGCCAGCAGCCCCGCCGGTCAGGGACACAATCAGCCCCAGCATTTT. Its translation: CASSPAGQGHNQPQHF.

This clone was seen only a few times. Other DNA sequences from this sample encode an identical CDR3 as well. The chain joins TRBV28 to TRBJ1-1; D is perhaps TRBD1 (5 bases). Trimming took 2 bases from V and 5 from J, leaving 9 bases between them. Germline CDR1 and CDR2: MDHEN and SYDVKM. The CDR3 extends over 13 amino acids. CDR3 sequence reads: CASSLPGGTEAFF. The CDR3 region has the DNA TGTGCCAGCAGTTTACCCGGGGGGACTGAAGCTTTCTTT.

The CDR3 bases are TGTGCCTGGGGGGCGGGGGCGCCCCCTGAAGCTTTCTTT. It yields the protein CAWGAGAPPEAFF. This chain joins TRBV30 and TRBJ1-1; possibly TRBD1 for D (6 bases). In germline, CDR1 is GTSNPN, CDR2 SVGIG (reference sequence). The CDR3 sequence is 13 residues long. Trimming removed 5 bases from V and 6 bases from J, with 16 bases in between.

The rearrangement uses TRBV7-2 and TRBJ2-7, with 9 bases aligning to TRBD2. This CDR3 is 15 amino acids long. Germline V lookup: CDR1 SGHTA, CDR2 FQGNSA. Trimming took 1 base from V and 2 from J; bases not matched to a gene: 3. The CDR3 region is CASSLVASGTYEQYF. Written as DNA, the CDR3 is TGTGCCAGCAGCTTAGTGGCTAGCGGGACCTACGAGCAGTACTTC.

The chain carries TRBV6-5 and TRBJ2-4; 7 bases are a match to TRBD1. After removal of 4 bases from V and 5 bases from J, the junction contained 2 bases not matched to a gene. The CDR3 sequence is 13 residues long. Looked up from germline, CDR1 is MNHEY and CDR2 is SVGAGI. Written as DNA, the CDR3 is TGTGCCAGCAGTTCGGGACAGCAAAACATTCAGTACTTC. Translating it yields CASSSGQQNIQYF.

The rearrangement joins TRBV6-5 to TRBJ2-3; 9 bases fit TRBD2. The CDR3 has 16 amino acids. V trimming: 2 bases; J trimming: 0 bases; junction bases outside the gene matches: 3. Germline loops: CDR1 MNHEY, CDR2 SVGAGI. The CDR3 loop is CASSYRLAASTDTQYF. The CDR3 region has the DNA TGTGCCAGCAGTTACCGACTAGCGGCTAGCACAGATACGCAGTATTTT.

This rearrangement joins TRBV4-1 to TRBJ2-2, with 10 bases that match TRBD1. Germline V lookup: CDR1 MGHRA, CDR2 YSYEKL. The CDR3 extends over 20 amino acids. Trimming took 3 bases from V and 2 from J; bases not matched to a gene: 15. The CDR3 nucleotides are TGCGCCAGCAGCCATGGATGGACAGGGGGTCCGTCCAAAAACACCGGGGAGCTGTTTTTT. This codes for CASSHGWTGGPSKNTGELFF.